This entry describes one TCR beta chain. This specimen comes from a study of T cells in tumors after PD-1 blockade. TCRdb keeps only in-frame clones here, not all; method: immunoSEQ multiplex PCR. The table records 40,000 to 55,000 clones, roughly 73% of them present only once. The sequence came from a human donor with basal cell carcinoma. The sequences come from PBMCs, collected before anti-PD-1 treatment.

Here the CDR3 reads CASSLRTGKTDTQYF. CDR3 DNA: TGTGCCAGCAGCTTAAGAACAGGGAAAACAGATACGCAGTATTTT. The chain links TRBV7-3 to TRBJ2-3; D is perhaps TRBD1 (6 bases). CDR3 length: 15 amino acids. The V gene's germline CDR1 is SGHTA and CDR2 FQGTGA. Between the trimmed V and J ends, which lost 1 base and 3 bases, there was a span of 11 bases.